What follows are 10 T cell receptor beta chains derived from one specimen sequenced in a study of vaccination and CD4 T cells after COVID-19. Sequencing of DNA taken from cultured CD4+ T cells relied on the Oncomine TCR Beta short-read assay. Using its own MiXCR run on the PCR reads, TCRdb lists one record per CDR3 protein. In the table there are over 7,500 distinct CDR3 sequences, roughly 65% of which are singletons. No cognate antigen is known for these TCRs. Treatment denoted: approximately 9-day PBMC culture with coronavirus spike peptide pools or control peptides (ViraFEST assay). The sample taken for sequencing was CD4+ T cells from blood, cultured in vitro. These receptors were obtained from a human donor who had recovered from COVID-19.

V and J are TRBV23-1 and TRBJ2-7, with D unresolved. TRBV23-1 is recorded as an ORF, its role being uncertain. V lost 7 bases to trimming and J lost 1 base, with 14 bases between them. The CDR3 length is 14 residues. CDR3 residues: CASNSRLTSYEQYF. CDR3 bases: TGCGCCAGCAATAGTCGACTTACTTCCTACGAGCAGTACTTC.

J is TRBJ1-2 and V is TRBV7-2; the match to TRBD1 covers 8 bases. The V gene end was trimmed by 0 bases and the J gene end by 2 bases; junction bases not matched to a gene: 8. The CDR3 totals 17 residues. The V gene's germline CDR1 is SGHTA and CDR2 FQGNSA. The CDR3 coding sequence is TGTGCCAGCAGCTTAGCGTCGACAGGGGCCCGAAACTATGGCTACACCTTC. Amino acid sequence: CASSLASTGARNYGYTF.

This clonotype has only a few counts. The V gene is TRBV30, the J gene TRBJ2-3; D is undetermined. The CDR3 loop spans 11 amino acids. Germline V gives CDR1 GTSNPN, CDR2 SVGIG (reference sequence). V gave up 2 bases and J gave up 5 bases, with 5 bases separating them. The CDR3 loop is CAWSWGDTQYF. The CDR3 DNA follows: TGTGCCTGGAGTTGGGGAGATACGCAGTATTTT.

The chain carries TRBV4-1 and TRBJ1-6; possibly TRBD1 for D (5 bases). V lost 2 bases and J lost 6, with 14 bases in between. In germline, CDR1 is MGHRA, CDR2 YSYEKL. The CDR3 contains 16 residues. The CDR3 sequence: CASSQPGRGINSPLHF. The CDR3, as DNA: TGCGCCAGCAGCCAACCAGGACGGGGGATTAATTCACCCCTCCACTTT.

This clonotype showed up just a few times. CDR3 sequence: CSARADRNQPQHF. The CDR3 bases are TGCAGTGCTAGAGCGGACAGGAATCAGCCCCAGCATTTT. The chain couples TRBV20-1 to TRBJ1-5; 7 bases agree with TRBD1. Per the germline V gene, CDR1 is DFQATT and CDR2 is SNEGSKA (reference sequence). V trimming: 1 base; J trimming: 4 bases; junction bases outside the gene matches: 1. This CDR3 contains 13 residues.

Concerning this clonotype: A much larger clonotype is one base distant, so this may be a read error. The V and J genes are TRBV6-5 and TRBJ1-6; D might be TRBD1 (6 bases). CDR1 MNHEY and CDR2 SVGAGI come from the germline V gene. CDR3 length equals 14 residues. Trimming left V 3 bases short and J 11 bases short, with 14 bases between. CDR3 region: CASSYPGVWPPLHF. The CDR3 bases are TGTGCCAGCAGTTATCCAGGGGTCTGGCCACCCCTCCACTTT.

V gene TRBV7-2 combines with J gene TRBJ1-2, with D possibly matching TRBD1 (6 bases). CDR1 and CDR2 from the germline V gene are SGHTA and FQGNSA. V was cut by 4 bases and J by 7 bases, with 19 bases left in between. The CDR3 length is 15 residues. CDR3 sequence reads: CASSSTPQGHFGYTF. Written as DNA, the CDR3 is TGTGCCAGCAGCTCTACCCCCCAGGGGCACTTTGGCTACACCTTC. The full variable domain, with the rest looked up from reference TRBV7-2 and TRBJ1-2, is GAGVSQSPSNKVTEKGKDVELRCDPISGHTALYWYRQSLGQGLEFLIYFQGNSAPDKSGLPSDRFSAERTGGSVSTLTIQRTQQEDSAVYLCASSSTPQGHFGYTFGSGTRLTVV.

V and J are TRBV6-5 and TRBJ1-1; D gene ambiguous. V shed 0 bases and J shed 4 bases, with 9 bases lying between them. CDR3 length: 14 amino acids. From germline, CDR1 is MNHEY and CDR2 SVGAGI. Here the CDR3 reads CASSYSTVATEAFF. The DNA of the CDR3 is TGTGCCAGCAGTTACTCGACGGTGGCCACTGAAGCTTTCTTT.

This chain joins TRBV11-2 and TRBJ1-6, with 7 bases identical to TRBD1. With V trimmed by 5 bases and J by 3 bases, 4 bases remained unmatched. This CDR3 is built from 15 residues. CDR1 is SGHAT and CDR2 is FQNNGV in the germline V gene. DNA for the CDR3: TGTGCCAGCAGCCAGGGGGGCCACTATAATTCACCCCTCCACTTT. Translated, it gives CASSQGGHYNSPLHF. The full variable domain, its missing parts supplied by reference TRBV11-2 and TRBJ1-6, is EAGVAQSPRYKIIEKRQSVAFWCNPISGHATLYWYQQILGQGPKLLIQFQNNGVVDDSQLPKDRFSAERLKGVDSTLKIQPAKLEDSAVYLCASSQGGHYNSPLHFGNGTRLTVT.

The gene calls are TRBV11-3 and TRBJ2-5; 12 positions agree with TRBD2. After removal of 0 bases from V and 4 bases from J, the junction contained 6 bases not matched to a gene. The CDR3 runs 17 residues. Germline-derived CDR1 and CDR2 are SGHNT and YENEEA. This chain's CDR3 is CASSLDRTSGISETQYF. CDR3 in DNA: TGTGCCAGCAGCTTAGACAGGACTAGCGGGATCTCAGAGACCCAGTACTTC.